Listed here are 8 T cell receptor beta chains from one sample, sequenced in a study of early T cells in non-severe SARS-CoV-2 infection. One entry per CDR3 protein results from TCRdb running MiXCR on the 5' RACE reads. The sample contains more than 50,000 distinct CDR3 sequences, 13% of which appear only once. The sequencing used whole blood, collected at baseline. These receptors all come from an adult who was a healthcare worker with PCR-confirmed SARS-CoV-2 infection or an uninfected control (not recorded which).

The CDR3 is CASSLSGVGTDTQYF. CDR3 DNA: TGTGCCAGCAGCTTATCAGGGGTAGGCACAGATACGCAGTATTTT. V gene TRBV7-9 combines with J gene TRBJ2-3; tentatively, D is TRBD1 (6 bases). This CDR3 is built from 15 residues. The V gene lost 2 bases and the J gene lost 1 base, with 10 bases spanning the gap. The V gene's germline CDR1 is SEHNR and CDR2 FQNEAQ (reference sequence).

V gene TRBV27 combines with J gene TRBJ2-7, with 9 bases matching TRBD1. Germline V gene data show CDR1 as MNHEY and CDR2 as SMNVEV (reference sequence). This CDR3 has 13 residues. J lost 3 bases, V lost 6 bases, and 3 bases had no gene match. Written as DNA, the CDR3 is TGTGCCAGCAGGGGACAGGGCGGCTACGAGCAGTACTTC. Protein: CASRGQGGYEQYF.

This clonotype was seen a few times. The chain links TRBV18 to TRBJ2-7; D unclear. The V gene lost 3 bases and the J gene lost 3 bases, with 12 bases spanning the gap. Germline V gene sequence: CDR1 KGHSH, CDR2 LQKENI. CDR3 length equals 14 residues. In DNA, the CDR3 is TGTGCCAGCTCACCTCCAGACCGAGACTACGAGCAGTACTTC. Encoded protein: CASSPPDRDYEQYF.

In this sample, this clonotype turned up many times. The chain couples TRBV7-6 to TRBJ2-3; no definite D call. The germline gives CDR1 SGHVS, CDR2 FNYEAQ. The CDR3 extends over 14 amino acids. Trimming shortened V by 5 bases and J by 2 bases, and 11 bases separated the two germline ends. The CDR3 coding sequence is TGTGCCAGCAGCCCGACGCCCCACACAGATACGCAGTATTTT. Protein sequence: CASSPTPHTDTQYF. The entire variable domain, with the rest obtained from reference TRBV7-6 and TRBJ2-3, is as follows: GAGVSQSPRYKVTKRGQDVALRCDPISGHVSLYWYRQALGQGPEFLTYFNYEAQQDKSGLPNDRFSAERPEGSISTLTIQRTEQRDSAMYRCASSPTPHTDTQYFGPGTRLTVL.

This clonotype was seen at least ten times. The chain joins TRBV12-5 to TRBJ1-1, with unresolved D. V was shortened by 6 bases and J by 8 bases, with 13 bases between the two germline ends. The CDR3 contains 12 residues. The germline V gene encodes CDR1 LGHNT and CDR2 FRNRAP. CDR3 in amino acids: CASGLADGEAFF. CDR3 DNA: TGTGCTAGTGGCCTGGCAGACGGGGAAGCTTTCTTT.

The genes are TRBV3-1 and TRBJ2-5; tentatively, D is TRBD1 or TRBD2 (6 bases each). The germline V gene encodes CDR1 LGHDT and CDR2 YNNKEL (reference sequence). The CDR3 covers 14 residues. Between the trimmed V and J ends, which lost 1 base and 2 bases, there was a span of 8 bases. The CDR3 reads CASSQGRGQETQYF. The DNA for the CDR3 is TGTGCCAGCAGCCAAGGGAGGGGGCAAGAGACCCAGTACTTC.

V gene TRBV20-1 combines with J gene TRBJ2-3; tentatively, D is TRBD2 (6 bases). The germline V gene has CDR1 DFQATT and CDR2 SNEGSKA (reference sequence). CDR3 length equals 14 residues. Trimming cost V 6 bases and J 1 base, with 14 bases left between them. Here the CDR3 DNA reads TGCAGTGCGCAGGGACTCTTAGGCACAGATACGCAGTATTTT. It encodes CSAQGLLGTDTQYF.

This clonotype was picked up a small number of times. This rearrangement joins TRBV27 to TRBJ2-3, with TRBD1 as a possible D gene (6 bases). Germline lookup yields CDR1 MNHEY and CDR2 SMNVEV (reference sequence). This CDR3 is built from 15 residues. The V and J ends lost 7 bases and 2 bases respectively, with 16 bases between them. The CDR3 bases are TGTGCCAGCAACGCGCAAGAGGGACACACAGATACGCAGTATTTT. It translates to CASNAQEGHTDTQYF.